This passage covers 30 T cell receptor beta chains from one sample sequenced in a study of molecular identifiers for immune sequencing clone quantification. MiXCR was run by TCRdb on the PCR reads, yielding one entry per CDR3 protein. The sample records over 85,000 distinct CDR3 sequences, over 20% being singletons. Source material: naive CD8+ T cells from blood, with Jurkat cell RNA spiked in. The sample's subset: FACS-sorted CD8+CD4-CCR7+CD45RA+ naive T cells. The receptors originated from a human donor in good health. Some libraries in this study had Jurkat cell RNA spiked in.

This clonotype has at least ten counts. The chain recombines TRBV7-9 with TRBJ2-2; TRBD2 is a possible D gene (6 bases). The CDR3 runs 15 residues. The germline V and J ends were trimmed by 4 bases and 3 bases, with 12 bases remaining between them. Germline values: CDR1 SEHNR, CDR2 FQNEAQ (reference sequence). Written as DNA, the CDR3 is TGTGCCAGCAGCTCCCGGGGGTCTTACACCGGGGAGCTGTTTTTT. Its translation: CASSSRGSYTGELFF. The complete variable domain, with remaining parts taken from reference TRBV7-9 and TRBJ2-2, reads DTGVSQNPRHKITKRGQNVTFRCDPISEHNRLYWYRQTLGQGPEFLTYFQNEAQLEKSRLLSDRFSAERPKGSFSTLEIQRTEQGDSAMYLCASSSRGSYTGELFFGEGSRLTVL.

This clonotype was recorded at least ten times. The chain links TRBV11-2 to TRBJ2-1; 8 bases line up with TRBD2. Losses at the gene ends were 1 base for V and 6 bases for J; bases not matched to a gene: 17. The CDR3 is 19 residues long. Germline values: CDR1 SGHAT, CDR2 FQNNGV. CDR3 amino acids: CASSLVPLGGGPGGNEQFF. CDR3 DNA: TGTGCCAGCAGCTTAGTTCCACTGGGCGGGGGGCCTGGGGGCAATGAGCAGTTCTTC.

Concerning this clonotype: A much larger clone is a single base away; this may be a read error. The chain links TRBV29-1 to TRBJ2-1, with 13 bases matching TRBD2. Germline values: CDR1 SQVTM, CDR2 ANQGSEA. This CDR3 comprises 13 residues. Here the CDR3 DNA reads TGCGGCGTTGATGGACTAGCGGGAGATGAGCAGTTCTTC. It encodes CGVDGLAGDEQFF.

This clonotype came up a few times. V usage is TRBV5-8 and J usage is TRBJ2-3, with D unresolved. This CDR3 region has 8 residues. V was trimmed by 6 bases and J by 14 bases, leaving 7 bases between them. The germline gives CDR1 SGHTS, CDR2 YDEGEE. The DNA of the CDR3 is TGTGCCAGCACCCCAAGGTATTTT. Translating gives CASTPRYF.

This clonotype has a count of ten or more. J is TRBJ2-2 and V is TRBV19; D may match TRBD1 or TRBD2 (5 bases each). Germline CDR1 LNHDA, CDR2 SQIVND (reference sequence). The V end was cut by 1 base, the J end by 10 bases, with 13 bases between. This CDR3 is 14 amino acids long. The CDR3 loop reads CASSIGGYPSELFF. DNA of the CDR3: TGTGCCAGTAGTATAGGGGGGTACCCCTCGGAGCTGTTTTTT.

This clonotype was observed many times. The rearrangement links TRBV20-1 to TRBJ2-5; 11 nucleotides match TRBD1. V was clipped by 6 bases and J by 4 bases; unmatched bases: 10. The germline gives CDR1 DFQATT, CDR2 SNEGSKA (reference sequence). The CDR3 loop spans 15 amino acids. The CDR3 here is CSATLPGTGGETQYF. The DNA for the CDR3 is TGCAGTGCAACGCTCCCCGGGACAGGGGGAGAGACCCAGTACTTC.

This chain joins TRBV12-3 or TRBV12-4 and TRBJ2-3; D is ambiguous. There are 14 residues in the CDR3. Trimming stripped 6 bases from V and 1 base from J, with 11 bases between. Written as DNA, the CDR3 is TGTGCCAGCAGACCTGACGACGGCACAGATACGCAGTATTTT. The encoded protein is CASRPDDGTDTQYF.

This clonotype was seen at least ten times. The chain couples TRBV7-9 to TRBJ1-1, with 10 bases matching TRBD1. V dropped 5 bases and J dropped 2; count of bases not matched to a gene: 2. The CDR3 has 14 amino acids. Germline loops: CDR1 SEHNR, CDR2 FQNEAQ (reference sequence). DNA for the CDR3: TGTGCCAGCAGCAGGACAGGGGGAAACACTGAAGCTTTCTTT. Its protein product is CASSRTGGNTEAFF.

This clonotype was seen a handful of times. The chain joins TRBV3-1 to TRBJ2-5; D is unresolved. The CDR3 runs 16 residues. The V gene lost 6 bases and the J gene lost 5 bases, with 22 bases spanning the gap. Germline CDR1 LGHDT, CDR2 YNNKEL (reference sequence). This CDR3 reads CASSLQGSGSGETQYF. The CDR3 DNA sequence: TGTGCCAGCAGTCTACAAGGGTCTGGGTCTGGTGAGACCCAGTACTTC.

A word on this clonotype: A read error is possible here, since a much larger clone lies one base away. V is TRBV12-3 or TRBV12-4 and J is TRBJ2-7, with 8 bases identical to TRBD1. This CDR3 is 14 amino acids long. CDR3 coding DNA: TGTGCCAGCACCCTGGGGACAGGAGTCCACGAGCGGTACTTC. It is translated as CASTLGTGVHERYF.

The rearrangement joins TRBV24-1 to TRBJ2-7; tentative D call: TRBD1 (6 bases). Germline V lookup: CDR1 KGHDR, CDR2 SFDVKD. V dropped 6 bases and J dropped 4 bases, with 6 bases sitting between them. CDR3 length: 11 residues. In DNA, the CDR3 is TGTGCCACCAGTCAGGGGTACGAGCAGTACTTC. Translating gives CATSQGYEQYF.

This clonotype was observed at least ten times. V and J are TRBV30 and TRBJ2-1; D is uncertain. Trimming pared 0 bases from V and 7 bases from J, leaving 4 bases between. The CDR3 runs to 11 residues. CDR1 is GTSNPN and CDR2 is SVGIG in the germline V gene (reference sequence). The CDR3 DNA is TGTGCCTGGAGTGTAACTAATGAGCAGTTCTTC. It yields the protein CAWSVTNEQFF.

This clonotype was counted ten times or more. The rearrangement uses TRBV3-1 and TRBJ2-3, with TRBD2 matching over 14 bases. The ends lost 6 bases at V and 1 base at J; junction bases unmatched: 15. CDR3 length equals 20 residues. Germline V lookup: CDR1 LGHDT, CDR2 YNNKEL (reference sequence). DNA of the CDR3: TGTGCCAGCAGTCCTAATCCGGGACTAGCGGGAGCTGTCGGCACAGATACGCAGTATTTT. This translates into CASSPNPGLAGAVGTDTQYF.

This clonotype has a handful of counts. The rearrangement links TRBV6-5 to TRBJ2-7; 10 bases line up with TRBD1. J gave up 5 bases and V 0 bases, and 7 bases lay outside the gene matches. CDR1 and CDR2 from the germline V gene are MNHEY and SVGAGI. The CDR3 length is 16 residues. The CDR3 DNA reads TGTGCCAGCAGTTACTCCGGGACAGGGGTCATCGACGAGCAGTACTTC. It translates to CASSYSGTGVIDEQYF.

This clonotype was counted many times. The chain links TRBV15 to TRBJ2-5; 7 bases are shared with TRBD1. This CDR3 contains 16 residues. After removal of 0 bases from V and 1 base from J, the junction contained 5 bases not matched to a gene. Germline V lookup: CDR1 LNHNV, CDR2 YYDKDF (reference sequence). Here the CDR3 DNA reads TGTGCCACCAGCAGAGATAGAGGGGGCCTCCAAGAGACCCAGTACTTC. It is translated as CATSRDRGGLQETQYF.

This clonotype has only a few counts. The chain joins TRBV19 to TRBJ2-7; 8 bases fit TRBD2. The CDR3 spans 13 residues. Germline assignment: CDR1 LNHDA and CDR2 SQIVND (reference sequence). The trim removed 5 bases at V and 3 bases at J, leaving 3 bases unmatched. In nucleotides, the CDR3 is TGTGCCAGTAGTGCGGGAGGTAGCTACGAGCAGTACTTC. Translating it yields CASSAGGSYEQYF. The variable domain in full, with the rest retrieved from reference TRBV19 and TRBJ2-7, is DGGITQSPKYLFRKEGQNVTLSCEQNLNHDAMYWYRQDPGQGLRLIYYSQIVNDFQKGDIAEGYSVSREKKESFPLTVTSAQKNPTAFYLCASSAGGSYEQYFGPGTRLTVT.

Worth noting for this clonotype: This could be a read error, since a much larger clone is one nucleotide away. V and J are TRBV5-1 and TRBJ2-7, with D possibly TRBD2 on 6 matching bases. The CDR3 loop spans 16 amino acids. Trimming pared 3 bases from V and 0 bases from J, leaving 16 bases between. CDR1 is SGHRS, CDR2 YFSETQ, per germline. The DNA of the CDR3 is TGCGCCAGCAGCTCTCCGGAGGGGAGTAGCTCCTACGAGCAGTACTTC. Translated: CASSSPEGSSSYEQYF.

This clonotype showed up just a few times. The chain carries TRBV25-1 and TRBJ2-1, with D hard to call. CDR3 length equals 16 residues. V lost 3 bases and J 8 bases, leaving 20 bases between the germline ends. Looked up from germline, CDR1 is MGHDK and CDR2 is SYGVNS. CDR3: CASSDIMIGSLDEQFF. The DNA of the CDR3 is TGTGCCAGCAGTGACATCATGATAGGATCGCTCGATGAGCAGTTCTTC.

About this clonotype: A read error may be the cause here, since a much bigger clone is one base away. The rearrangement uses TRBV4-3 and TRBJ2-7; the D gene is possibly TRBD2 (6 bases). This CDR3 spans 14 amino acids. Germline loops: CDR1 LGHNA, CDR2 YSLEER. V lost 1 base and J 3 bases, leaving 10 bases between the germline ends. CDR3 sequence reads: CASSQVRRGYEQYF. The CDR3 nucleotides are TGCGCCAGCAGCCAAGTCAGGAGGGGCTACGAGCAGTACTTC.

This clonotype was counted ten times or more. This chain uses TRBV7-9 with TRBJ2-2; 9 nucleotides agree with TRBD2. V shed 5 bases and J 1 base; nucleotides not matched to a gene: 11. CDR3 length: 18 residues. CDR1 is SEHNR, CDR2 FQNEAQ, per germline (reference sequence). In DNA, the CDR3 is TGTGCCAGCAGCCATGTCGGTGGTAGCGGGAGGAACACCGGGGAGCTGTTTTTT. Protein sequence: CASSHVGGSGRNTGELFF.

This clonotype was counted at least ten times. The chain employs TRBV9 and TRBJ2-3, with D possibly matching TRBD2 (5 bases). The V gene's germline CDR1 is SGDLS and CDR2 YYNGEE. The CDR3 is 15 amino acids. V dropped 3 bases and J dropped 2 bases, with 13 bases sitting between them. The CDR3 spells CASSAHGGLTDTQYF. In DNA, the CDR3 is TGTGCCAGCAGCGCCCATGGCGGGCTCACAGATACGCAGTATTTT.

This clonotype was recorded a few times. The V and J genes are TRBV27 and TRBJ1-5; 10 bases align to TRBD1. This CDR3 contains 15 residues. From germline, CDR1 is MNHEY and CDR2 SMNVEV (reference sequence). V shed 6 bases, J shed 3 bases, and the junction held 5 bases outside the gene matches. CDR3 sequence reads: CASSWGTGVNQPQHF. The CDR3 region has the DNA TGTGCCAGCAGCTGGGGGACAGGGGTCAATCAGCCCCAGCATTTT.

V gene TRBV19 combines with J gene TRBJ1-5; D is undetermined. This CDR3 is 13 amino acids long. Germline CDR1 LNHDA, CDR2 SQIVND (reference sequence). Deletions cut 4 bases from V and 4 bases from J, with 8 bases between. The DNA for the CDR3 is TGTGCCAGTAGTACTGGAGGAAATCAGCCCCAGCATTTT. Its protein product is CASSTGGNQPQHF.

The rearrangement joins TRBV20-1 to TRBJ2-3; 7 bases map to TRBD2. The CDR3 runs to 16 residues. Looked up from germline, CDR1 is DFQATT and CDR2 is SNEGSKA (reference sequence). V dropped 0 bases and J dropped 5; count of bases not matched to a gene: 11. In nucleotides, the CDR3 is TGCAGTGCTAGAGATAGTGGGGCGGGGGTTATAGATACGCAGTATTTT. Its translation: CSARDSGAGVIDTQYF.

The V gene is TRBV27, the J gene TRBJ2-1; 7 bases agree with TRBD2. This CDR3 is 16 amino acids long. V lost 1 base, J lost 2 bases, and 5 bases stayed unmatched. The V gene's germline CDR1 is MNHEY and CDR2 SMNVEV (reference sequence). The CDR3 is CASSLWVGGTYNEQFF. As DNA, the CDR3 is TGTGCCAGCAGTTTATGGGTGGGGGGGACCTACAATGAGCAGTTCTTC.

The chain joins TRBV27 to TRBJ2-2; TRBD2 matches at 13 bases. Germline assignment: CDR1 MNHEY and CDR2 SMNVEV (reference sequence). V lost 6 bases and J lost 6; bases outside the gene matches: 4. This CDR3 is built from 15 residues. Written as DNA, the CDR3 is TGTGCCAGCAGAATAGGACTAGCGGGAGCCGGGGAGCTGTTTTTT. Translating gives CASRIGLAGAGELFF.

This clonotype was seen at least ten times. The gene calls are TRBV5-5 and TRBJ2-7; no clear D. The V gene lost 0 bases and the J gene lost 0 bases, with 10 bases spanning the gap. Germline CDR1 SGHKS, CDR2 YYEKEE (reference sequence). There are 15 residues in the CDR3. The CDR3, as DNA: TGTGCCAGCAGCTTGGGGCAGGAGAGCTCCTACGAGCAGTACTTC. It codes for CASSLGQESSYEQYF.

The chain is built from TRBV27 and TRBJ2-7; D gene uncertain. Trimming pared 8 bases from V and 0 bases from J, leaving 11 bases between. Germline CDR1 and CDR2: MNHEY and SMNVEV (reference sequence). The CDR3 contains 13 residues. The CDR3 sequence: CASGPALSYEQYF. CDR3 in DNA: TGTGCCAGCGGTCCAGCCCTCTCCTACGAGCAGTACTTC.

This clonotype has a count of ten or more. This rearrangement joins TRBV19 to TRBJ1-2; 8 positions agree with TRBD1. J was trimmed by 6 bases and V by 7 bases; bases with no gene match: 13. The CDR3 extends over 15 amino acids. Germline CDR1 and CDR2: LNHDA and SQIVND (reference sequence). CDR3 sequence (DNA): TGTGCCAGTACCCTAGCCGGGACAGGAGGTCATGGCTACACCTTC. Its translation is CASTLAGTGGHGYTF.

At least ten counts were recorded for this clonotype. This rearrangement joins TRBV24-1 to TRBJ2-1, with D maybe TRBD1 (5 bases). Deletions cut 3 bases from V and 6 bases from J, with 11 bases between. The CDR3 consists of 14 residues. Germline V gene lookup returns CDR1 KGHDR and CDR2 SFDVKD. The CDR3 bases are TGTGCCACCAGTGATACGCAGGGAAGCAATGAGCAGTTCTTC. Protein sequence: CATSDTQGSNEQFF.